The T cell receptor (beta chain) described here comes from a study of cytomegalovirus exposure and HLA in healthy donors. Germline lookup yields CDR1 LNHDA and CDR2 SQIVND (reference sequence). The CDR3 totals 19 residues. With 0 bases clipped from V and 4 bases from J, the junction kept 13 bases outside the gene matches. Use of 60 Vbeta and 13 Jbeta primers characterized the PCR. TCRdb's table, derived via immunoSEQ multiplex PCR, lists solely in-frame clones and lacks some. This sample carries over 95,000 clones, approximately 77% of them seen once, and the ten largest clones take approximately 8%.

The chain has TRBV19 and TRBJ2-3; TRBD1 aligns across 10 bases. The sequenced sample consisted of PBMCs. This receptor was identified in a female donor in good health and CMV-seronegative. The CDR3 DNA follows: TGTGCCAGTAGTATAGAGGGGCTCCGGGACAGGGGTCCGGCAGATACGCAGTATTTT. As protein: CASSIEGLRDRGPADTQYF.